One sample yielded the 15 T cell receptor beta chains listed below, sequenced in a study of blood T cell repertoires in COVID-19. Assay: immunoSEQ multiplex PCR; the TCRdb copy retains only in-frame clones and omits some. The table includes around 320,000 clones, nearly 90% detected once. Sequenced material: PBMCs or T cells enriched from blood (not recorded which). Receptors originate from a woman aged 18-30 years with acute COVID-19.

The CDR3 is CASTQQGRAFF. Written as DNA, the CDR3 is TGTGCCAGCACCCAACAGGGGAGAGCTTTCTTT. The chain recombines TRBV28 with TRBJ1-1, with TRBD1 matching over 7 bases. V was pared by 7 bases and J by 10 bases, with 6 bases of the junction left unmatched. The length of the CDR3 is 11 residues. In germline, CDR1 is MDHEN, CDR2 SYDVKM. Supplemented by reference TRBV28 and TRBJ1-1, the full variable domain reads DVKVTQSSRYLVKRTGEKVFLECVQDMDHENMFWYRQDPGLGLRLIYFSYDVKMKEKGDIPEGYSVSREKKERFSLILESASTNQTSMYLCASTQQGRAFFGQGTRLTVV.

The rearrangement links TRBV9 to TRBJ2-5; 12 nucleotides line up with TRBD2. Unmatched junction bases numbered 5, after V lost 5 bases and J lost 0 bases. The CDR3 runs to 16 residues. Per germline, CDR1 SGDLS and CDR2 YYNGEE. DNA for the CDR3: TGTGCCAGCAGTCGGACTAGCGGGGATTACCAAGAGACCCAGTACTTC. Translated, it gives CASSRTSGDYQETQYF.

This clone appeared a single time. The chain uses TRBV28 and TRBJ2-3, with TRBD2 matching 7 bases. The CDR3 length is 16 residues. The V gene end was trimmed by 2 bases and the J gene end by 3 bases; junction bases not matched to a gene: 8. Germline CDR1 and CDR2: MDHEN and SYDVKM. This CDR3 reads CASSLMGGSGTDTQYF. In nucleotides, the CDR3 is TGTGCCAGCAGTTTAATGGGCGGGAGTGGAACAGATACGCAGTATTTT.

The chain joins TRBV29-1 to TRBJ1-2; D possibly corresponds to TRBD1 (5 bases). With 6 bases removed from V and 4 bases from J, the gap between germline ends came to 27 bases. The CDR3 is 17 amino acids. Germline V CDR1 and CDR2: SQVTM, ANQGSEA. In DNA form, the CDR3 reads TGCAGCGTGGAAAAACGCGGGGTCTCCGAGGGGCTCTATGGCTACACCTTC. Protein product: CSVEKRGVSEGLYGYTF.

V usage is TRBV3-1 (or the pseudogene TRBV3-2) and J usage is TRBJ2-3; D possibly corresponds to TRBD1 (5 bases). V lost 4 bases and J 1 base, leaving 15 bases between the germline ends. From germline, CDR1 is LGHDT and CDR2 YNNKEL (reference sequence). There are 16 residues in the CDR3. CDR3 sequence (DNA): TGTGCCAGCAGCCCCAACCCAGGGTTAGGCACAGATACGCAGTATTTT. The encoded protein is CASSPNPGLGTDTQYF.

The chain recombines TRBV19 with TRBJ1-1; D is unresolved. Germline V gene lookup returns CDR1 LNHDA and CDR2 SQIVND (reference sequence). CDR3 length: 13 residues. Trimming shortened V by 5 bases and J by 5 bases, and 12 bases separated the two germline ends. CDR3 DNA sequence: TGTGCCAGTAGTGAACGGACGGGAACTGAAGCTTTCTTT. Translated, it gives CASSERTGTEAFF.

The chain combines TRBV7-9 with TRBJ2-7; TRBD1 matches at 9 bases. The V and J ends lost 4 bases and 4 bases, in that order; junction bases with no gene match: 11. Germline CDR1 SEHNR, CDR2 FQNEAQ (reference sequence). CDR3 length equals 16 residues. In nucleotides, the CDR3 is TGTGCCAGCAGCTGGGAAAGGGACAGGGACTCTTACGAGCAGTACTTC. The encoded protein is CASSWERDRDSYEQYF. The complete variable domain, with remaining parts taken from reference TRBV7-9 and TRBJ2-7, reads DTGVSQNPRHKITKRGQNVTFRCDPISEHNRLYWYRQTLGQGPEFLTYFQNEAQLEKSRLLSDRFSAERPKGSFSTLEIQRTEQGDSAMYLCASSWERDRDSYEQYFGPGTRLTVT.

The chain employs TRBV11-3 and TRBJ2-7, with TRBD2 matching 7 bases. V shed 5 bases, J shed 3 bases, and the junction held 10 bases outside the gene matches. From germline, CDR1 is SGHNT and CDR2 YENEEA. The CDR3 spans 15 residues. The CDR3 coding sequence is TGTGCCAGCAGCCCCACCAGGGAGCGGGACTACGAGCAGTACTTC. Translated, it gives CASSPTRERDYEQYF.

The chain's CDR3 is CASSQSTSGRYYEQYF. Written as DNA, the CDR3 is TGTGCCAGCAGTCAGTCTACCAGCGGGAGGTACTACGAGCAGTACTTC. The chain has TRBV27 and TRBJ2-7; 9 bases are shared with TRBD2. The V gene's germline CDR1 is MNHEY and CDR2 SMNVEV (reference sequence). This CDR3 is 16 amino acids long. J was trimmed by 3 bases and V by 5 bases; bases with no gene match: 11.

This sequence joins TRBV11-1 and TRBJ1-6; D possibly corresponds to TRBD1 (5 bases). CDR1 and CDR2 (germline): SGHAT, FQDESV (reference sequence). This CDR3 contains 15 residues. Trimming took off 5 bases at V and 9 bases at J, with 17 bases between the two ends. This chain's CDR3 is CASSPEGNFLSPLHF. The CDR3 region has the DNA TGTGCCAGCAGCCCGGAGGGGAACTTTCTTTCACCCCTCCACTTT. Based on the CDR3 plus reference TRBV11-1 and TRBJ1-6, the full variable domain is EAEVAQSPRYKITEKSQAVAFWCDPISGHATLYWYRQILGQGPELLVQFQDESVVDDSQLPKDRFSAERLKGVDSTLKIQPAELGDSAMYLCASSPEGNFLSPLHFGNGTRLTVT.

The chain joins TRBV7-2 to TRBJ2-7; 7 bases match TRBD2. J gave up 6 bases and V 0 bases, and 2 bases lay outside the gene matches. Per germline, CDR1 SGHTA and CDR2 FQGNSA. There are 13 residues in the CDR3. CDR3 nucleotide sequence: TGTGCCAGCAGCTTAGCTCCTAGCGGCGAGCAGTACTTC. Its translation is CASSLAPSGEQYF.

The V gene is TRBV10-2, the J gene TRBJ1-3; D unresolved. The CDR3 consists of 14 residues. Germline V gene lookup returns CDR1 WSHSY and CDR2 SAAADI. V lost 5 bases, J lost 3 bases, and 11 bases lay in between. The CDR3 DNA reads TGCGCCAGCAGTTTTCCGGGGTTTGGAAACACCATATATTTT. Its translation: CASSFPGFGNTIYF.

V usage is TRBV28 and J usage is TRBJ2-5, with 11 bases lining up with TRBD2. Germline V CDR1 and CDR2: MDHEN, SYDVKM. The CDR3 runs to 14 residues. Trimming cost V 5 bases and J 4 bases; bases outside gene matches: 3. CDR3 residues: CASSTSGSRETQYF. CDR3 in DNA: TGTGCCAGCAGTACTAGCGGGAGTCGAGAGACCCAGTACTTC.

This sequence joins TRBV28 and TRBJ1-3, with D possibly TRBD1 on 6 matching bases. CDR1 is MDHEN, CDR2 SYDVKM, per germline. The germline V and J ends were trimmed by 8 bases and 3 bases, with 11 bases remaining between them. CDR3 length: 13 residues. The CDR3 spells CASVGAIGNTIYF. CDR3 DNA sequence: TGTGCCAGCGTGGGGGCGATTGGAAACACCATATATTTT.

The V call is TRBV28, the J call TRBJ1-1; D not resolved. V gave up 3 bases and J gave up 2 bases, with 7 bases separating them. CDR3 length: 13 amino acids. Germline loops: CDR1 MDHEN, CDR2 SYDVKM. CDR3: CASSFHGNTEAFF. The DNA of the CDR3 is TGTGCCAGCAGTTTTCACGGTAACACTGAAGCTTTCTTT.